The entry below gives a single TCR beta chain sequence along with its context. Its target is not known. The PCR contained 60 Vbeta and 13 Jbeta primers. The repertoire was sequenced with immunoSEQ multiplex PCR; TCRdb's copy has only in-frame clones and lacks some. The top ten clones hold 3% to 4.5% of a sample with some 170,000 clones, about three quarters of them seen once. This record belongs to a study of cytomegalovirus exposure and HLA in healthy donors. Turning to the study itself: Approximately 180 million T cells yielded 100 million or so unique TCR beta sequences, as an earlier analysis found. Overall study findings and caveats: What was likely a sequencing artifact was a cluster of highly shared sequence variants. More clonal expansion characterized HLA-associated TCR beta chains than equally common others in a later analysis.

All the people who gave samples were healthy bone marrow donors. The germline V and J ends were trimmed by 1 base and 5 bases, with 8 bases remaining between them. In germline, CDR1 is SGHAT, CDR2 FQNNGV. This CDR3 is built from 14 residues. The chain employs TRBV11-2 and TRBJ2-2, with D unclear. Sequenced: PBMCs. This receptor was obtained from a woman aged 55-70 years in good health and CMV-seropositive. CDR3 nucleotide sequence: TGTGCCAGCAGCTTAGTTCGGGTAACCGGGGAGCTGTTTTTT. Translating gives CASSLVRVTGELFF. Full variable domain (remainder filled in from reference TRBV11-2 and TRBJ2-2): EAGVAQSPRYKIIEKRQSVAFWCNPISGHATLYWYQQILGQGPKLLIQFQNNGVVDDSQLPKDRFSAERLKGVDSTLKIQPAKLEDSAVYLCASSLVRVTGELFFGEGSRLTVL.